The T cell receptor beta chain described here comes from a study of cytomegalovirus exposure and HLA in healthy donors. At the level of the study: The 120 or so validation repertoires were reported in a later analysis to have been generated on the same platform as the roughly 720 first-cohort repertoires.

Sequencing used immunoSEQ multiplex PCR; TCRdb keeps in-frame clones, though not all of them. The profile covers about 64,000 clones, with approximately 90% appearing a single time and over 1.5% taken by the ten largest. This CDR3 has 17 amino acids. In germline, CDR1 is SGHVS, CDR2 FNYEAQ. Trimming took 5 bases from V and 2 from J; bases not matched to a gene: 10. Sequenced sample: PBMCs. This TCR came from a woman in her late teens or twenties in good health and CMV-seronegative. The rearrangement links TRBV7-6 to TRBJ2-7; 12 bases line up with TRBD1. The CDR3 loop is CASSAGTGGALTYEQYF. The CDR3 coding sequence is TGTGCCAGCAGCGCCGGGACAGGGGGCGCTCTCACCTACGAGCAGTACTTC.